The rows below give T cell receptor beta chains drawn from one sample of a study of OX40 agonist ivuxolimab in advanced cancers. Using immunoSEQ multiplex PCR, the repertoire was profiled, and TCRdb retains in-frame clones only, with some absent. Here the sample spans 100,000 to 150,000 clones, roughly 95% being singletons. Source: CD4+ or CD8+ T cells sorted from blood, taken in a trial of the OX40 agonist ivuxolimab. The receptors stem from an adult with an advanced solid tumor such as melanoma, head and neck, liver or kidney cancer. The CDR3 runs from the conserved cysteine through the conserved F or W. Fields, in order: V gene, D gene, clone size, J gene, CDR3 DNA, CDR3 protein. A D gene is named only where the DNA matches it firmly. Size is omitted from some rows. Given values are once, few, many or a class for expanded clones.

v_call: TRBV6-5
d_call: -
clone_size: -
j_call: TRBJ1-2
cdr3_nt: TGTGCCAGCAGAGGAGCGGTCTATGGCTACACCTTC
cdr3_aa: CASRGAVYGYTF

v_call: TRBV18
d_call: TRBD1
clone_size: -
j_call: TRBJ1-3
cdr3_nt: TGTGCCAGCTCGCGAGGGTCGACAGGGGATCCTGGAAACACCATATATTTT
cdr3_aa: CASSRGSTGDPGNTIYF

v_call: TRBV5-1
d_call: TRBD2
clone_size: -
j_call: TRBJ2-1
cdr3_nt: TGCGCCAGCAGCTTGGATAGCGGGAGGGCCAGTGAGCAGTTCTTC
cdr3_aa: CASSLDSGRASEQFF

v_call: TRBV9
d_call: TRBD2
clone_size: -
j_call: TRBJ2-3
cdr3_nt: TGTGCCAGCAGCCCCGGGGGGTCCCTCACAGATACGCAGTATTTT
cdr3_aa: CASSPGGSLTDTQYF

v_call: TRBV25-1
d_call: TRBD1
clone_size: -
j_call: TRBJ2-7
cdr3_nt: TGTGCCAGCAGTGCGGGACAGTACGAGCAGTACTTC
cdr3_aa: CASSAGQYEQYF

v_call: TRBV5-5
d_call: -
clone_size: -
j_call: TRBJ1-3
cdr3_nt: TGTGCCAGCAGCTTGTTAGGTACTGGAAACACCATATATTTT
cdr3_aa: CASSLLGTGNTIYF

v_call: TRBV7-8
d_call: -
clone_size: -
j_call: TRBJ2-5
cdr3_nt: TGTGCCAGCAGCTCTCTTGCCCGAGGGGGTGGAGAGACCCAGTACTTC
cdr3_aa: CASSSLARGGGETQYF

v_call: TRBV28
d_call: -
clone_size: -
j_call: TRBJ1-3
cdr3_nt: TGTGCCAGCAGTTTATTAATCCCCGGACAGAACTCTGGAAACACCATATATTTT
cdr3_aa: CASSLLIPGQNSGNTIYF

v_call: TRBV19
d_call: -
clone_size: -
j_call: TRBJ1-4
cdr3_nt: TGTGCCAGTAGCCCCTTTGGAGCAGGGAGCATCCCTAATGAAAAACTGTTTTTT
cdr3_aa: CASSPFGAGSIPNEKLFF

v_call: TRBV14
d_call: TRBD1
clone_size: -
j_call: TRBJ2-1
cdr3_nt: TGTGCCAGCAGCCAAGATAGGACAGGGTTGGGTAATGAGCAGTTCTTC
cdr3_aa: CASSQDRTGLGNEQFF

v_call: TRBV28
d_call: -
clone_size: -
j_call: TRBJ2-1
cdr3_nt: TGTGCCAGCAGTTTTTTGCCCCCTTCGGGGTACAATGAGCAGTTCTTC
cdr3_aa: CASSFLPPSGYNEQFF

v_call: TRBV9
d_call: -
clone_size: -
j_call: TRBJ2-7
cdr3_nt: TGTGCCAGCAGCTCCGGACAGCACTCCTACGAGCAGTACTTC
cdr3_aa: CASSSGQHSYEQYF

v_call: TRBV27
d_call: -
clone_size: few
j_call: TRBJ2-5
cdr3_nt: TGTGCCAGCAGACGAACGGGGTTGACGGGGGAGACCCAGTACTTC
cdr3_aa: CASRRTGLTGETQYF

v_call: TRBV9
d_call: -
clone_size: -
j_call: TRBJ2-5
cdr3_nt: TGTGCCAGCAGCAAGAGACCGGTACCAGAGACCCAGTACTTC
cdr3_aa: CASSKRPVPETQYF

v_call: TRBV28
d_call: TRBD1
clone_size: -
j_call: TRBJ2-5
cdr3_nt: TGTGCCAGCAGTATCCGACAGGGCGACGGCCAAGAGACCCAGTACTTC
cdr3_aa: CASSIRQGDGQETQYF

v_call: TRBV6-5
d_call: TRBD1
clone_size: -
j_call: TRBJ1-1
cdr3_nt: TGTGCCAGCAATCCACTCAGGGGGAGTGCTGAAGCTTTCTTT
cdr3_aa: CASNPLRGSAEAFF

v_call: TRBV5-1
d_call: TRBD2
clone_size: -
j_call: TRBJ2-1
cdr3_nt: TGCGCCAGCAGCCTCCGGGGGAGCGGGGGGTTCAATGAGCAGTTCTTC
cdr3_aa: CASSLRGSGGFNEQFF

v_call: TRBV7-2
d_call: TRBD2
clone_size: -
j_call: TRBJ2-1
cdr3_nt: TGTGCCAGCAGCGGAGGACGGGGGGGGGACAATGAGCAGTTCTTC
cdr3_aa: CASSGGRGGDNEQFF

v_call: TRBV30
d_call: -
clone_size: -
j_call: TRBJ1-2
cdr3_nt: TGTGCCTGGAGTGTCAGGGTCCCAAACTATGGCTACACCTTC
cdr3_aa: CAWSVRVPNYGYTF

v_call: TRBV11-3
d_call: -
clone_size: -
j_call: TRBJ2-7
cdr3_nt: TGTGCCAGCAGCTTAGCCGCAGGCCTCTCCTACGAGCAGTACTTC
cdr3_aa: CASSLAAGLSYEQYF

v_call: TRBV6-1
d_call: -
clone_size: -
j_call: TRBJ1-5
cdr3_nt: TGTGCCAGCAGCGAAGGGAGAAGCAATCAGCCCCAGCATTTT
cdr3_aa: CASSEGRSNQPQHF

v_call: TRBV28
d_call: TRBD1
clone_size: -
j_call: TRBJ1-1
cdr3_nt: TGTGCCAGCAGTTTCCCAAGGACAGGGGGTGAAGCTTTCTTT
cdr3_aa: CASSFPRTGGEAFF

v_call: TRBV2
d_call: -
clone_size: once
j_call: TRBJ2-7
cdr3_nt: TGTGCCAGCAGTGAAGCCCGCAGGGACGAGCAGTACTTC
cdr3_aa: CASSEARRDEQYF

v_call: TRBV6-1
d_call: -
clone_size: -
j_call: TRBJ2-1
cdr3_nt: TGTGCCAGCAGTCCCCGAGGGGCCCAATACAATGAGCAGTTCTTC
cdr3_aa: CASSPRGAQYNEQFF

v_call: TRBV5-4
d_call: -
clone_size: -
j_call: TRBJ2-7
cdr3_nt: TGTGCCAGCAGCCTCCCCGCGGCTAGGACCTACGAGCAGTACTTC
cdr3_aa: CASSLPAARTYEQYF

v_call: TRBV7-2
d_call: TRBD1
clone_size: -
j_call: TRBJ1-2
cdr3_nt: TGTGCCAGCAGAGAATACGGACAGGGCCTTGATGGCTACACCTTC
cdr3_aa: CASREYGQGLDGYTF

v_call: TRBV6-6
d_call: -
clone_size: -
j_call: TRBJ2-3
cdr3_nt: TGTGCCAGCAGTTACTCAGACAGGATCACAGATACGCAGTATTTT
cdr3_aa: CASSYSDRITDTQYF

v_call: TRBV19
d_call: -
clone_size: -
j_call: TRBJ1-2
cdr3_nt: TGTGCCAGTAGTAGGGAACTTCGGAACTATGGCTACACCTTC
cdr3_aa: CASSRELRNYGYTF

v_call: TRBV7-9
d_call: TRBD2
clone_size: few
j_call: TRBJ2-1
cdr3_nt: TGTGCCAGCAGCTTAGTCAGCGGGGGGGCAAGAAATGAGCAGTTCTTC
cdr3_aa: CASSLVSGGARNEQFF

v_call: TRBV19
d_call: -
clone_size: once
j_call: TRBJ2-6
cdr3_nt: TGTGCCAGTAGTATGGGTGGAGGGGCCAACGTCCTGACTTTC
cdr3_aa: CASSMGGGANVLTF

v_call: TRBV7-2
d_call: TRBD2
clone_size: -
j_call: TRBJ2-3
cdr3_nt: TGTGCCAGCAGCTTAAGGACCTTAGCGGGGGCAGATACGCAGTATTTT
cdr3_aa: CASSLRTLAGADTQYF

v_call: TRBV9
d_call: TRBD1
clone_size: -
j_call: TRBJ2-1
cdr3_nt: TGTGCCAGCAGCCCGCGGGACAGGGGAGATGAGCAGTTCTTC
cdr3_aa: CASSPRDRGDEQFF

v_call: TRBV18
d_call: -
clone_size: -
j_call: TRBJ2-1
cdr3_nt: TGTGCCAGCTCACTCACCAATGAGCAGTTCTTC
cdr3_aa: CASSLTNEQFF

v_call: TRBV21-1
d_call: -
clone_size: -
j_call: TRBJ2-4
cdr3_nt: TGTGCCAGCAGGAATAGCGGGGGTGTAGCCAAAAACATTCAGTACTTC
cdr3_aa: CASRNSGGVAKNIQYF

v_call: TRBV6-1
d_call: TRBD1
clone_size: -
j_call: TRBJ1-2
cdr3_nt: TGTGCCAGCAGTGAGACAGGGGGTTTGTATGGCTACACCTTC
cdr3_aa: CASSETGGLYGYTF

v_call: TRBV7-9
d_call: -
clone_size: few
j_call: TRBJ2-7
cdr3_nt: TGTGCCAGCAGCAGATCGTCCGTCTTAGACGAGCAGTACTTC
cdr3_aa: CASSRSSVLDEQYF

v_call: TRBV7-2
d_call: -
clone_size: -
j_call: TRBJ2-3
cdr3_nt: TGTGCCAGCAGCTCCGGGACCGCGGGCACAGATACGCAGTATTTT
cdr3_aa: CASSSGTAGTDTQYF

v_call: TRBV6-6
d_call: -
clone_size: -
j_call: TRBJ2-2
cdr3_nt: TGTGCCAGCAGTTACGCGCAGGGTGTTGACACCGGGGAGCTGTTTTTT
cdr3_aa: CASSYAQGVDTGELFF

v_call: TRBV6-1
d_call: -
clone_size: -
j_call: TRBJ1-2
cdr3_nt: TGTGCCAGCAGTGATCCCTTAAACTATGGCTACACCTTC
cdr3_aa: CASSDPLNYGYTF

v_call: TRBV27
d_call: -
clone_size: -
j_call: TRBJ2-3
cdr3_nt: TGTGCCAGCCAAACCTCTCGCGGAGGTACGCAGTATTTT
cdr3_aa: CASQTSRGGTQYF

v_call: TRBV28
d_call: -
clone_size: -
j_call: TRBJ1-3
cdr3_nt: TGTGCCAGCAGTTTCGGTAACTCTGGAAACACCATATATTTT
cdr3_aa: CASSFGNSGNTIYF

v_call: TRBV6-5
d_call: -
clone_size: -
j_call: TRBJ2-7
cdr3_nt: TGTGCCAGCAGAGCGGGACAGGTCTACGAGCAGTACTTC
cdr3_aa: CASRAGQVYEQYF

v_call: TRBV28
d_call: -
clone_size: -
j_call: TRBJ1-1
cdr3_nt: TGTGCCAGCAGTTTATCCGCTGGGCTGAACACTGAAGCTTTCTTT
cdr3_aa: CASSLSAGLNTEAFF

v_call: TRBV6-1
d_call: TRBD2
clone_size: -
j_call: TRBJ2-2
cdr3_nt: TGTGCCAGCAGTGAAATCACTAGCGGGAGGGCCAGGGAGCTGTTTTTT
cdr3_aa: CASSEITSGRARELFF

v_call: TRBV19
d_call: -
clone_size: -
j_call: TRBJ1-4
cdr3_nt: TGTGCCAGTAGTATGGCGGGTCTCGATAATGAAAAACTGTTTTTT
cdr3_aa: CASSMAGLDNEKLFF

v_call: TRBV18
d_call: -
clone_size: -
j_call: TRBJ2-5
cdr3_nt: TGTGCCAGCTCACCAGAGGTGAGCCAAGAGACCCAGTACTTC
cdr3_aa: CASSPEVSQETQYF

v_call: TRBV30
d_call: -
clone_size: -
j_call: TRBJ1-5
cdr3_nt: TGTGCCTGGAGGGGGGCCGAGAGTACCCAGCATTTT
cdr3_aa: CAWRGAESTQHF

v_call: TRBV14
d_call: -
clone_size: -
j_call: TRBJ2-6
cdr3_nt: TGTGCCACCGCAGGGTCTGGGGCCAACGTCCTGACTTTC
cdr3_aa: CATAGSGANVLTF

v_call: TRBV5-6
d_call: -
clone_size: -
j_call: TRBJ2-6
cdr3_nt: TGTGCCAGCAGCAACCCCCCCGGGGCCAACGTCCTGACTTTC
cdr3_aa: CASSNPPGANVLTF

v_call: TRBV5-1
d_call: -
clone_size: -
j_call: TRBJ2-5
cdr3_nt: TGCGCCAGCAGCTTGGGCGGGGGCTTGGAGACCCAGTACTTC
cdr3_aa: CASSLGGGLETQYF

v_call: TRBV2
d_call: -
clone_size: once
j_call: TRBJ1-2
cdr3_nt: TGTGCCAGCAGCCCCCAGGACGGTAACTATGGCTACACCTTC
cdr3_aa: CASSPQDGNYGYTF

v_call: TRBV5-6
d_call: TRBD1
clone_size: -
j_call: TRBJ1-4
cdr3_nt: TGTGCCAGCAGCCCCAGGACAGGGATGGATGAAAAACTGTTTTTT
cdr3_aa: CASSPRTGMDEKLFF